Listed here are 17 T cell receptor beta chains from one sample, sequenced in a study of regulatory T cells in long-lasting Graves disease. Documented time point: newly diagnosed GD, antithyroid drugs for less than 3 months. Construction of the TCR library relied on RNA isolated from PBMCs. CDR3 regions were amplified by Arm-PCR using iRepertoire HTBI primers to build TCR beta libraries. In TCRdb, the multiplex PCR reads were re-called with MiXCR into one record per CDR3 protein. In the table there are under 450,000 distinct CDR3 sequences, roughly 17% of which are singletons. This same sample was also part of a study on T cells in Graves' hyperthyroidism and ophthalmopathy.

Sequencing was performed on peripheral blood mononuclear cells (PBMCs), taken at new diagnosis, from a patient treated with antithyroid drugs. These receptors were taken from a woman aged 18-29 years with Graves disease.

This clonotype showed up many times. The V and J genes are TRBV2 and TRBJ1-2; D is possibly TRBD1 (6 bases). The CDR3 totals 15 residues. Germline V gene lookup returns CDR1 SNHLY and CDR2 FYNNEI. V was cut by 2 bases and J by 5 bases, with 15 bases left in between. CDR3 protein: CASSERGGPGYGYTF. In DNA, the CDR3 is TGTGCCAGCAGTGAACGGGGGGGCCCAGGGTATGGCTACACCTTC.

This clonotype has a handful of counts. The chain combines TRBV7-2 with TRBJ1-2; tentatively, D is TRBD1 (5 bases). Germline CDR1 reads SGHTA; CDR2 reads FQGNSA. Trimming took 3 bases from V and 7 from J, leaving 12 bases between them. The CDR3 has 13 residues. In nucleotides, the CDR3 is TGTGCCAGCAGCTTTGGGACGCTGTTTGGCTACACCTTC. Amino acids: CASSFGTLFGYTF.

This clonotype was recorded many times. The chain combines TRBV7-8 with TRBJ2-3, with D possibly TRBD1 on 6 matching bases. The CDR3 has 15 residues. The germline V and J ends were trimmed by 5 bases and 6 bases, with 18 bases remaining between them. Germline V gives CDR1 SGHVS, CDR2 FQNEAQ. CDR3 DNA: TGTGCCAGCAGCCAACCCTCGTGGGGGCGGGATACGCAGTATTTT. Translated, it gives CASSQPSWGRDTQYF.

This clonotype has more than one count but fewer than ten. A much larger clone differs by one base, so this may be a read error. CDR3 in amino acids: CAGSLYAAGQGGSQPQHF. The DNA of the CDR3 is TGTGCCGGCAGCTTATACGCTGCCGGACAGGGAGGAAGTCAGCCCCAGCATTTT. The chain joins TRBV11-2 to TRBJ1-5; the match to TRBD1 covers 8 bases. CDR3 length: 18 residues. Per the germline V gene, CDR1 is SGHAT and CDR2 is FQNNGV.

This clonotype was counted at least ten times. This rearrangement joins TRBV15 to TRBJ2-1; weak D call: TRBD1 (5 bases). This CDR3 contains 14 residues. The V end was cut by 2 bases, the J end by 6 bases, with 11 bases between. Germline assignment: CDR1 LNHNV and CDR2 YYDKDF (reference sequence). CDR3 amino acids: CATSRRQGSNEQFF. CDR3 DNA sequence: TGTGCCACCAGCAGAAGGCAGGGAAGCAATGAGCAGTTCTTC.

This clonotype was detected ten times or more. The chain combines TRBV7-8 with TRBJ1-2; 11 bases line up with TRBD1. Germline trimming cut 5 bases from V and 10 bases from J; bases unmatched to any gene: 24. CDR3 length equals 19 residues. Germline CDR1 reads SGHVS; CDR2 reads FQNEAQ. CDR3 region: CASSQRPGTGGRLKVDYTF. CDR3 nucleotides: TGTGCCAGCAGCCAACGACCCGGGACAGGGGGTCGCTTGAAGGTGGACTACACCTTC. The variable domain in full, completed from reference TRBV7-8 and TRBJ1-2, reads GAGVSQSPRYKVAKRGQDVALRCDPISGHVSLFWYQQALGQGPEFLTYFQNEAQLDKSGLPSDRFFAERPEGSVSTLKIQRTQQEDSAVYLCASSQRPGTGGRLKVDYTFGSGTRLTVV.

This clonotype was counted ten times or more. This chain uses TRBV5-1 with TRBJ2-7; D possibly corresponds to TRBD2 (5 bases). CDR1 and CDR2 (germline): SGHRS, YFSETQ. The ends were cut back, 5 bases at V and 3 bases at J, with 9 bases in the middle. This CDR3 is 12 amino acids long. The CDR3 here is CASSTGDYEQYF. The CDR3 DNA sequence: TGCGCCAGCAGTACCGGGGACTACGAGCAGTACTTC.

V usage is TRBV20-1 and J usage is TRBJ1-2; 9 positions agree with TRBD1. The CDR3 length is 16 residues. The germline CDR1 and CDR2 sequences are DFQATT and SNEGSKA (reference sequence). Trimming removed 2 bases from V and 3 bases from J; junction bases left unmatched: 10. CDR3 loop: CSARSDYRGRDYGYTF. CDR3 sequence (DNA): TGCAGTGCTAGATCCGATTACAGGGGGCGCGACTATGGCTACACCTTC.

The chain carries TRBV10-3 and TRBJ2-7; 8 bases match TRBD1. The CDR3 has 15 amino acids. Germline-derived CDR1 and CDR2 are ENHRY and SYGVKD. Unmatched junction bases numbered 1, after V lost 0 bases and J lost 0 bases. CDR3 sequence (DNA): TGTGCCATCAGTGAGTCACAGGGGGTCTCCTACGAGCAGTACTTC. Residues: CAISESQGVSYEQYF.

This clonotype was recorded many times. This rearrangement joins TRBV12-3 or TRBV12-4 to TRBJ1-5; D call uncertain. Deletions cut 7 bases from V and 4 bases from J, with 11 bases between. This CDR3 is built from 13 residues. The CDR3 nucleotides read TGTGCCAGCAACTTAAATGGGAATCAGCCCCAGCATTTT. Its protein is CASNLNGNQPQHF.

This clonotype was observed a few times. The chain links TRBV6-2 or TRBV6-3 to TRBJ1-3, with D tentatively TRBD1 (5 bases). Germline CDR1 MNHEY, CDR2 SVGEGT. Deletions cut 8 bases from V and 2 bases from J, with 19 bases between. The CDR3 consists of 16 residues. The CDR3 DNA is TGTGCCAGCGGGGCGCGCACCGGTCGACCTGGAAACACCATATATTTT. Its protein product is CASGARTGRPGNTIYF.

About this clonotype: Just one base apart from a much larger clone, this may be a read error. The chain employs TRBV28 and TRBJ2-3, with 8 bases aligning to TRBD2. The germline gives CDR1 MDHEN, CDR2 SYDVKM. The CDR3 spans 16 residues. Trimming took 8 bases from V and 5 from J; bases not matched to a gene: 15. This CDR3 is CASAHGIRRGEDTQYF. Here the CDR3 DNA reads TGTGCCAGCGCTCACGGGATAAGGCGGGGGGAAGATACGCAGTATTTT.

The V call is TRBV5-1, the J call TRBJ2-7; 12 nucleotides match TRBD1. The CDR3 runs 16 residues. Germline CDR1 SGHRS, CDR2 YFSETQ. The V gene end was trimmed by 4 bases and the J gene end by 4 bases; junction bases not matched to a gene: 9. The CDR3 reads CASSLTGTGGVYEQYF. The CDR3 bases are TGCGCCAGCAGCCTAACCGGGACAGGGGGCGTTTACGAGCAGTACTTC.

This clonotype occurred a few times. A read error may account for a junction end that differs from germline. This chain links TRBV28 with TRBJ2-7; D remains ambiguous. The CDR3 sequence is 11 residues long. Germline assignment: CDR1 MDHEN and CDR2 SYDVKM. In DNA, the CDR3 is TGTGCCAGCCGACAACCCTACAAGCAGTACTTC. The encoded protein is CASRQPYKQYF.

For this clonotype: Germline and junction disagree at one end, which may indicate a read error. CDR3 DNA sequence: TGTGCCAGCAGCACGGGACTAGCGGGCAGATACGTGCAGTACTTC. It codes for CASSTGLAGRYVQYF. V and J are TRBV3-1 and TRBJ2-7; 12 bases align to TRBD2. The CDR3 consists of 15 residues. In germline, CDR1 is LGHDT, CDR2 YNNKEL (reference sequence).

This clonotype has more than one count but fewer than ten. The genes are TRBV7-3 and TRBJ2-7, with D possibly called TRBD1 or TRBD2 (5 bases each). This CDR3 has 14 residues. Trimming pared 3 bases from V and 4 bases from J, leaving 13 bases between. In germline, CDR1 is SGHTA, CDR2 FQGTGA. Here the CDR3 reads CASSFAGTRYEQYF. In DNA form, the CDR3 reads TGTGCCAGCAGCTTTGCCGGGACCAGGTACGAGCAGTACTTC. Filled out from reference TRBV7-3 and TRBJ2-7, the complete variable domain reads GAGVSQTPSNKVTEKGKYVELRCDPISGHTALYWYRQSLGQGPEFLIYFQGTGAADDSGLPNDRFFAVRPEGSVSTLKIQRTERGDSAVYLCASSFAGTRYEQYFGPGTRLTVT.

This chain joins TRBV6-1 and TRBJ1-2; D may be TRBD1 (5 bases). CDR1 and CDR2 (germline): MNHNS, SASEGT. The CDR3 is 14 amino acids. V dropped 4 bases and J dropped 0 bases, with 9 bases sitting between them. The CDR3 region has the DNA TGTGCCAGCAGTGCACAGGACTCTAACTATGGCTACACCTTC. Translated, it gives CASSAQDSNYGYTF.